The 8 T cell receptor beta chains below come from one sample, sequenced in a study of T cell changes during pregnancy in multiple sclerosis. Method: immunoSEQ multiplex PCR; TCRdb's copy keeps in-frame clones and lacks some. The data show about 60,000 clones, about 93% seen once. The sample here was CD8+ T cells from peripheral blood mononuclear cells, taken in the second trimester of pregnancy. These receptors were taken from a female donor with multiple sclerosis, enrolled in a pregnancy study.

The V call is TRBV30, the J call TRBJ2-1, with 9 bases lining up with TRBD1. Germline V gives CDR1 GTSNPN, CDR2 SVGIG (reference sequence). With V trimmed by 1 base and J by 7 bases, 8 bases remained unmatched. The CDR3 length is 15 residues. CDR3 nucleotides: TGTGCCTGGAGTGCGGGACAGGGCCCATGGAATGAGCAGTTCTTC. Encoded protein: CAWSAGQGPWNEQFF.

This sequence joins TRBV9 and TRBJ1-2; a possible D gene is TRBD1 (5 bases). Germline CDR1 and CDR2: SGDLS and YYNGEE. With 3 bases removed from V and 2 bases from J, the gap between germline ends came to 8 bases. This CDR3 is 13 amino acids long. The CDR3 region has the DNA TGTGCCAGCAGCGCGGACACCAACTATGGCTACACCTTC. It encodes CASSADTNYGYTF.

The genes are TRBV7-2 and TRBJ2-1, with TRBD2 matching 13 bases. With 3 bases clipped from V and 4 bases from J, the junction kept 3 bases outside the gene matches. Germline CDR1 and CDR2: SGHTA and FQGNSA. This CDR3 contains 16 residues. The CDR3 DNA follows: TGTGCCAGCAGCTTGGGACTAGCGGGACTATACAATGAGCAGTTCTTC. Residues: CASSLGLAGLYNEQFF.

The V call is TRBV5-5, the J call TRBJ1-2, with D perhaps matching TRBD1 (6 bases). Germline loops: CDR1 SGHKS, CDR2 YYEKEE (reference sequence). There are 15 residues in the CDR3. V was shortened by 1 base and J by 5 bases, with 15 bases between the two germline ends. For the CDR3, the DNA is TGTGCCAGCAGCTTGAGCGCAGGGGTGGCTTATGGCTACACCTTC. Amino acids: CASSLSAGVAYGYTF.

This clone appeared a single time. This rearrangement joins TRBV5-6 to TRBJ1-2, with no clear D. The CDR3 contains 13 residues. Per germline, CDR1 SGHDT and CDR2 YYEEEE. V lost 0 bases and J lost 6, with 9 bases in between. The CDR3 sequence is CASSLGAGHGYTF. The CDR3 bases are TGTGCCAGCAGCTTGGGGGCAGGCCATGGCTACACCTTC.

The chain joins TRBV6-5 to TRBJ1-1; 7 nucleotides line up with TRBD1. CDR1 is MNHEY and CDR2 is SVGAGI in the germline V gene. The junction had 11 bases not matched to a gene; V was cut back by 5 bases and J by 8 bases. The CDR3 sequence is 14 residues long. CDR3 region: CASSTEDRVGEAFF. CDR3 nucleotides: TGTGCCAGCAGTACCGAAGACAGGGTAGGCGAAGCTTTCTTT.

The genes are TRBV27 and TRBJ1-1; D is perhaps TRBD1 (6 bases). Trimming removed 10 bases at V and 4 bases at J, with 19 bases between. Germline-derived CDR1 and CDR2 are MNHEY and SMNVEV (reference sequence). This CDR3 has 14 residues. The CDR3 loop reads CATRRGGGGTEAFF. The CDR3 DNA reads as TGTGCCACTCGAAGAGGGGGGGGCGGCACTGAAGCTTTCTTT.

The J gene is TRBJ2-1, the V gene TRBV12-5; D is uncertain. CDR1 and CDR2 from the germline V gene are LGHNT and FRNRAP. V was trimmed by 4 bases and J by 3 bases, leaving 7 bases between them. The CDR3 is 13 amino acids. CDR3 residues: CASGSSGYNEQFF. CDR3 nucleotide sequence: TGTGCTAGTGGTTCCTCAGGCTACAATGAGCAGTTCTTC.